This T cell receptor beta chain was observed in a study of cytomegalovirus exposure and HLA in healthy donors. This clone was observed a handful of times. The CDR3 runs to 16 residues. Germline V gives CDR1 GTSNPN, CDR2 SVGIG (reference sequence). V trimming: 0 bases; J trimming: 5 bases; junction bases outside the gene matches: 12. In the PCR, 60 Vbeta and 13 Jbeta primers were used. TCRdb's table, derived via immunoSEQ multiplex PCR, lists solely in-frame clones and lacks some. Of 120,000 to 150,000 clones in the sample, 65% to 85% were seen once. The clonotype originates from a male donor in good health and CMV-seronegative. This chain uses TRBV30 with TRBJ2-7, with 8 bases that match TRBD2. Material: PBMCs. For the CDR3, the DNA is TGTGCCTGGAGTGTGCGGGGGGCGCTCCCTTCCCACGAGCAGTACTTC. It specifies CAWSVRGALPSHEQYF.